The 9 T cell receptor beta chains below all came from one sample that was sequenced in a study of blood T cell repertoires in COVID-19. The method was immunoSEQ multiplex PCR; TCRdb's version includes in-frame clones alone and lacks a portion of them. The sample shows more than 140,000 clones, about 86% of them seen only once. The sample was peripheral blood. These receptors were collected from a woman aged 55-70 years with acute or convalescent COVID-19.

This clone was detected only once. The chain combines TRBV5-1 with TRBJ1-1; 7 bases line up with TRBD1. The V gene end was trimmed by 0 bases and the J gene end by 8 bases; junction bases not matched to a gene: 7. Germline V gene data show CDR1 as SGHRS and CDR2 as YFSETQ. The CDR3 length is 14 residues. The CDR3: CASSLVRDRNEAFF. CDR3 coding DNA: TGCGCCAGCAGCTTGGTCCGGGACAGAAACGAAGCTTTCTTT.

The chain joins TRBV5-4 to TRBJ2-6; no clear D. The V and J ends lost 2 bases and 0 bases respectively, with 21 bases between them. Per germline, CDR1 SGHNT and CDR2 YYREEE (reference sequence). This CDR3 is 20 amino acids long. The CDR3 coding sequence is TGTGCCAGCAGCTTAGATTCCCTAGTAAACATACGCTCTGGGGCCAACGTCCTGACTTTC. Protein product: CASSLDSLVNIRSGANVLTF.

The V call is TRBV7-9, the J call TRBJ2-3, with 7 bases matching TRBD1. Germline lookup yields CDR1 SEHNR and CDR2 FQNEAQ (reference sequence). The V and J ends lost 7 bases and 0 bases, in that order; junction bases with no gene match: 7. The CDR3 loop spans 15 amino acids. The CDR3 DNA is TGTGCCAGCACTATTAAGGGGGCTAGCACAGATACGCAGTATTTT. Its translation is CASTIKGASTDTQYF.

This sequence joins TRBV28 and TRBJ1-1; D gene uncertain. V dropped 2 bases and J dropped 0 bases, with 7 bases sitting between them. CDR1 and CDR2 (germline): MDHEN, SYDVKM. The CDR3 extends over 14 amino acids. This CDR3 is CASSLEQLNTEAFF. The CDR3 DNA follows: TGTGCCAGCAGTTTAGAACAGCTGAACACTGAAGCTTTCTTT.

In this sample, this clone turned up a few times. CDR3 nucleotide sequence: TGTGCCAGCAGCTTAGGTCCTTCCTACGAGCAGTACTTC. Its protein product is CASSLGPSYEQYF. The V and J genes are TRBV11-1 and TRBJ2-7, with D hard to call. This CDR3 is built from 13 residues. The germline gives CDR1 SGHAT, CDR2 FQDESV (reference sequence). V was cut by 1 base and J by 1 base, with 5 bases left in between.

The rearrangement links TRBV9 to TRBJ1-6, with TRBD1 as a possible D gene (5 bases). Germline V gene data show CDR1 as SGDLS and CDR2 as YYNGEE. This CDR3 spans 17 amino acids. Trimming cost V 4 bases and J 8 bases, with 22 bases left between them. The CDR3 nucleotides read TGTGCCAGCAGCCCTGTTCGCGGTGCAGGGATTCATTCACCCCTCCACTTT. Translated, it gives CASSPVRGAGIHSPLHF.

The CDR3 bases are TGTGCCAGCAGTTACATCCCAGGGCAAGGGGAGCAGTACTTC. Protein product: CASSYIPGQGEQYF. The chain combines TRBV6-5 with TRBJ2-7; TRBD1 is a possible D gene (5 bases). Germline CDR1 and CDR2: MNHEY and SVGAGI. The CDR3 runs 14 residues. The V and J ends lost 2 bases and 7 bases respectively, with 15 bases between them.

V and J are TRBV28 and TRBJ1-3; 12 bases match TRBD1. The V and J ends lost 4 bases and 7 bases, in that order; junction bases with no gene match: 14. The CDR3 has 18 residues. The germline V gene encodes CDR1 MDHEN and CDR2 SYDVKM. The DNA for the CDR3 is TGTGCCAGCAGTTATATCTTGGGACAGGGGGCTGGGAGGAACACCATATATTTT. As protein: CASSYILGQGAGRNTIYF.

Only one count was recorded for this clone. The V gene is TRBV7-3, the J gene TRBJ2-3; a weak D match, TRBD2 (5 bases). V lost 4 bases, J lost 5 bases, and 16 bases lay in between. Per the germline V gene, CDR1 is SGHTA and CDR2 is FQGTGA. The CDR3 covers 15 residues. The CDR3 loop is CASSSEGSTGDTQYF. CDR3 coding DNA: TGTGCCAGCAGCTCGGAAGGGAGTACGGGAGATACGCAGTATTTT.